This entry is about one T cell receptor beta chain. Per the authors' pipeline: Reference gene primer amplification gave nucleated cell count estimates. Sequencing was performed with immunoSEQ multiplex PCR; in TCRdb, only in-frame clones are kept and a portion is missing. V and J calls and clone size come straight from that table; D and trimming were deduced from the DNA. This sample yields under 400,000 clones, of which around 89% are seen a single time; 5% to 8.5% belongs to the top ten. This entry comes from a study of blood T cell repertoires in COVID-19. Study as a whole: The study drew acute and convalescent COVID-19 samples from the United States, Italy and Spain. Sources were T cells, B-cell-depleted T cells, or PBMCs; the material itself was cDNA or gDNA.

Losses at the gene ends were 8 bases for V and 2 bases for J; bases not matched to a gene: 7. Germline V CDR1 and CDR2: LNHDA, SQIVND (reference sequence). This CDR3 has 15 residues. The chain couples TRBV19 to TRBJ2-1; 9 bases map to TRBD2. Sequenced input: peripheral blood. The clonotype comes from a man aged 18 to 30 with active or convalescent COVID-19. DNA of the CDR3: TGTGCCAGTTCTGAAGCGGGAGGCCCCTACAATGAGCAGTTCTTC. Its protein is CASSEAGGPYNEQFF.